This T cell receptor (beta chain) was observed in a study of cytomegalovirus exposure and HLA in healthy donors. Study background: The approximately 680 first-cohort repertoires and the 95 to 150 validation repertoires shared the same platform, a later analysis reported.

For this clone: Its antigen is undetermined.

Sequencing was performed with immunoSEQ multiplex PCR; in TCRdb, only in-frame clones are kept and a portion is missing. The table has approximately 110,000 clones, just under 95% seen once. Notes on the study in general: It was reported that the classifier diagnosed cytomegalovirus status with high specificity and sensitivity in both the original and validation cohorts. Confirmation in vitro established that a few CMV-associated chains were specific for CMV antigens. Overall, roughly 160 TCR beta chains were annotated as cytomegalovirus-associated.

Trimming took off 0 bases at V and 1 base at J, with 6 bases between the two ends. Germline assignment: CDR1 MGHRA and CDR2 YSYEKL. The CDR3 runs to 14 residues. The specimen sequenced was PBMCs. The V and J genes are TRBV4-1 and TRBJ1-1; D is unresolved. This receptor was taken from a young woman in good health and CMV-seronegative. In DNA, the CDR3 is TGCGCCAGCAGCCAAGATGGCCCGAACACTGAAGCTTTCTTT. Translating it yields CASSQDGPNTEAFF.